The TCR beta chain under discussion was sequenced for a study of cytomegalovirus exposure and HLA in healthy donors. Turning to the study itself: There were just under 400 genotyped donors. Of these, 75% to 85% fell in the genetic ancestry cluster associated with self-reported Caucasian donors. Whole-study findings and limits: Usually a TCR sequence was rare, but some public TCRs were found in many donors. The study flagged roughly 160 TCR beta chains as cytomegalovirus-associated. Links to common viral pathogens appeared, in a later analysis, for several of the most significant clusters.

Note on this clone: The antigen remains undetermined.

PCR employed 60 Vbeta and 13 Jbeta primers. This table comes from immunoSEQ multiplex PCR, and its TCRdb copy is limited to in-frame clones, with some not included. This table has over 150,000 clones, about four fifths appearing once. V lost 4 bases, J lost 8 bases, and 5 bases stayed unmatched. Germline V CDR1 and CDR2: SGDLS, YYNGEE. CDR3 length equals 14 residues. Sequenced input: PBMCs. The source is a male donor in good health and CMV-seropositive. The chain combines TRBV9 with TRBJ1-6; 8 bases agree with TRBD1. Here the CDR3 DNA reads TGTGCCAGCAGCATGCAGGGGGCGTATTCACCCCTCCACTTT. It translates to CASSMQGAYSPLHF.